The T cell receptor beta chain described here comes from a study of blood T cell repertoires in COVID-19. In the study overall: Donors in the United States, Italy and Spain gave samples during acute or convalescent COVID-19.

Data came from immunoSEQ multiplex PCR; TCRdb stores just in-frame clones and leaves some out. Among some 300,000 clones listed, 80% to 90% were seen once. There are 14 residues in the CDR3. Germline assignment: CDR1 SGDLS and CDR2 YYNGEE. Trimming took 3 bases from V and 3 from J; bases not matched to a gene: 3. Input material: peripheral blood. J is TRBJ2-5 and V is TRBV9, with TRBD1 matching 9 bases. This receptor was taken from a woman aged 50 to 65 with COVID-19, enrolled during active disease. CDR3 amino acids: CASSEWTGEETQYF. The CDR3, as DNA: TGTGCCAGCAGCGAGTGGACAGGGGAAGAGACCCAGTACTTC.